These 27 T cell receptor beta chains were sequenced from one sample in a study of shared clonotypes between healthy human individuals. Positive CCR7 selection of CD45RO-negative cells yielded the naive CD8 cells, and terminally differentiated effector memory CD45RA+ cells were excluded. Profiling relied on immunoSEQ multiplex PCR, and the TCRdb table lists in-frame clones only, not all of them. Altogether just over 2,000,000 clones are present, about 95% being singletons, with the ten largest covering roughly 1%. Specimen: naive CD8+ T cells sorted from blood. The receptors were sampled from a man aged 18 to 30 in good health.

The V gene is TRBV5-4, the J gene TRBJ2-1; D gene unclear. CDR1 is SGHNT, CDR2 YYREEE, per germline (reference sequence). Trimming removed 5 bases from V and 8 bases from J, with 20 bases in between. This CDR3 comprises 15 residues. The CDR3 bases are TGTGCCAGCAGAAACCCCGAGGCCCCCGCCGATGAGCAGTTCTTC. Translating gives CASRNPEAPADEQFF. The entire variable domain, with the rest obtained from reference TRBV5-4 and TRBJ2-1, is as follows: ETGVTQSPTHLIKTRGQQVTLRCSSQSGHNTVSWYQQALGQGPQFIFQYYREEENGRGNFPPRFSGLQFPNYSSELNVNALELDDSALYLCASRNPEAPADEQFFGPGTRLTVL.

The chain is built from TRBV7-9 and TRBJ2-7; D unclear. This CDR3 is 12 amino acids long. The V gene's germline CDR1 is SEHNR and CDR2 FQNEAQ (reference sequence). Trimming removed 5 bases at V and 3 bases at J, with 8 bases between. The CDR3 DNA reads TGTGCCAGCAGCCATCAAGACTACGAGCAGTACTTC. Its translation: CASSHQDYEQYF.

The chain links TRBV6-5 to TRBJ2-3; possibly TRBD2 for D (7 bases). Germline CDR1 is MNHEY and CDR2 is SVGAGI. The ends were cut back, 5 bases at V and 5 bases at J, with 17 bases in the middle. This CDR3 spans 15 amino acids. CDR3 protein: CASSPHRGGQDTQYF. In DNA, the CDR3 is TGTGCCAGCAGTCCGCATAGGGGGGGCCAAGATACGCAGTATTTT.

As concerns this clone: At one end, the junction sequence differs from germline, possibly due to a read error. Different DNA sequences within this sample yield the same CDR3. CDR3 in DNA: TGTGCCAGCAGCTACTCGGCGGGGAACACTGAAGCTTTCTTT. Its protein is CASSYSAGNTEAFF. V is TRBV6-5 and J is TRBJ1-1; D call uncertain. From germline, CDR1 is MNHEY and CDR2 SVGAGI. The CDR3 is made up of 14 amino acids.

J is TRBJ1-2 and V is TRBV6-5; perhaps TRBD1 as D (5 bases). The CDR3 contains 15 residues. The V gene's germline CDR1 is MNHEY and CDR2 SVGAGI. V was trimmed by 3 bases and J by 2 bases, leaving 13 bases between them. The CDR3 spells CASSYGGDGNYGYTF. The CDR3 DNA reads as TGTGCCAGCAGTTATGGAGGGGATGGGAACTATGGCTACACCTTC.

V and J are TRBV29-1 and TRBJ2-7, with TRBD1 identical over 7 bases. The CDR3 contains 15 residues. J was trimmed by 4 bases and V by 5 bases; bases with no gene match: 14. Germline assignment: CDR1 SQVTM and CDR2 ANQGSEA. CDR3 amino acids: CSVSVLDRAGYEQYF. DNA for the CDR3: TGCAGCGTTTCTGTTCTCGACAGGGCCGGGTACGAGCAGTACTTC.

The chain joins TRBV4-2 to TRBJ2-1; 10 nucleotides line up with TRBD2. The CDR3 length is 15 residues. Germline CDR1 LGHNA, CDR2 YNFKEQ. The V and J ends lost 3 bases and 8 bases, in that order; junction bases with no gene match: 7. Written as DNA, the CDR3 is TGTGCCAGCAGCCAGAACGAGCGGGGGGGTGATGAGCAGTTCTTC. Encoded protein: CASSQNERGGDEQFF.

The chain carries TRBV7-2 and TRBJ1-3; D ambiguous. Trimming took off 8 bases at V and 1 base at J, with 9 bases between the two ends. Per germline, CDR1 SGHTA and CDR2 FQGNSA. There are 13 residues in the CDR3. The CDR3 loop reads CASGEPSGNTIYF. In DNA form, the CDR3 reads TGTGCCAGCGGAGAGCCTTCTGGAAACACCATATATTTT.

The CDR3 nucleotides read TGTGCCAGCAGTGAGGACCTCGAGCAGTACTTC. Translation: CASSEDLEQYF. This rearrangement joins TRBV2 to TRBJ2-7; D unresolved. Germline V CDR1 and CDR2: SNHLY, FYNNEI. The CDR3 is 11 amino acids. Trimming took off 3 bases at V and 6 bases at J, with 6 bases between the two ends.

With respect to this clone: Sequence at one end of the junction differs from germline and may be a read error. The chain couples TRBV25-1 to TRBJ2-7; 9 bases line up with TRBD1. The CDR3 has 11 amino acids. Per germline, CDR1 MGHDK and CDR2 SYGVNS. The CDR3 DNA follows: TGTGCCAGCTCATACTCCGGGACAGGGTTCTTC. It translates to CASSYSGTGFF.

A single count supports this clone. The CDR3 DNA is TGTGCCAGCAGTCCAACCGACCCGACGTACCAAGAGACCCAGTACTTC. Translated, it gives CASSPTDPTYQETQYF. The chain employs TRBV27 and TRBJ2-5; D gene ambiguous. The CDR3 totals 16 residues. V was pared by 5 bases and J by 0 bases, with 16 bases between. The germline gives CDR1 MNHEY, CDR2 SMNVEV (reference sequence).

The chain has TRBV2 and TRBJ2-7; tentative D call: TRBD2 (6 bases). V lost 8 bases and J lost 2, with 13 bases in between. From germline, CDR1 is SNHLY and CDR2 FYNNEI. The CDR3 length is 13 residues. The CDR3 bases are TGTGCCAGCGGCGGGGACGAGACCTACGAGCAGTACTTC. Translating gives CASGGDETYEQYF.

V and J are TRBV6-5 and TRBJ1-6; 8 bases are a match to TRBD1. In germline, CDR1 is MNHEY, CDR2 SVGAGI. CDR3 length equals 13 residues. With V trimmed by 2 bases and J by 12 bases, 3 bases remained unmatched. This chain's CDR3 is CASSYGQGLPLHF. The CDR3 nucleotides are TGTGCCAGCAGTTACGGACAGGGTCTACCCCTCCACTTT.

The chain couples TRBV11-2 to TRBJ2-3; D is ambiguous. Germline lookup yields CDR1 SGHAT and CDR2 FQNNGV. The CDR3 totals 13 residues. V shed 1 base and J shed 5 bases, with 7 bases lying between them. DNA of the CDR3: TGTGCCAGCAGCTTAGCGTCCATAGATACGCAGTATTTT. It codes for CASSLASIDTQYF.

The chain is built from TRBV12-5 and TRBJ2-7; weak D call: TRBD1 (5 bases). V was cut by 9 bases and J by 1 base, with 13 bases left in between. CDR3 length: 13 residues. Germline V CDR1 and CDR2: LGHNT, FRNRAP. The CDR3: CARGPGRSYEQYF. CDR3 DNA sequence: TGTGCTAGGGGGCCGGGCAGGTCCTACGAGCAGTACTTC.

The chain joins TRBV19 to TRBJ1-2, with D unclear. V lost 8 bases to trimming and J lost 5 bases, with 9 bases between them. The CDR3 is 11 amino acids. Germline-derived CDR1 and CDR2 are LNHDA and SQIVND (reference sequence). CDR3 nucleotide sequence: TGTGCCAGTGAAACGGAATATGGCTACACCTTC. Amino acids: CASETEYGYTF.

This chain links TRBV4-1 with TRBJ2-7; D not resolved. This CDR3 is built from 14 residues. The germline V gene has CDR1 MGHRA and CDR2 YSYEKL. Trimming cost V 4 bases and J 7 bases, with 17 bases left between them. The CDR3 DNA reads as TGCGCCAGCAGCCCGCCAGCATTCCTGGGGGAGCAGTACTTC. Amino acids: CASSPPAFLGEQYF.

The chain carries TRBV6-5 and TRBJ1-2, with TRBD1 matching 9 bases. Unmatched junction bases numbered 9, after V lost 7 bases and J lost 6 bases. Germline CDR1 and CDR2: MNHEY and SVGAGI. This CDR3 spans 14 amino acids. CDR3 sequence: CASTPWDREDGYTF. In nucleotides, the CDR3 is TGTGCCAGCACTCCATGGGACAGGGAGGATGGCTACACCTTC.

This clone was seen only once. The CDR3 spells CASSHTGSEGEQFF. DNA of the CDR3: TGCGCCAGCAGCCACACTGGTAGCGAAGGTGAGCAGTTCTTC. The V and J genes are TRBV4-3 and TRBJ2-1; TRBD2 might be the D (5 bases). The V gene's germline CDR1 is LGHNA and CDR2 YSLEER. The length of the CDR3 is 14 residues. Trimming left V 3 bases short and J 9 bases short, with 15 bases between.

The chain is built from TRBV27 and TRBJ1-6; 9 nucleotides align to TRBD1. The trim removed 4 bases at V and 8 bases at J, leaving 12 bases unmatched. Germline loops: CDR1 MNHEY, CDR2 SMNVEV (reference sequence). The CDR3 runs 17 residues. This CDR3 reads CASSSSDRGGRDSPLHF. The CDR3 nucleotides read TGTGCCAGCAGTTCCTCGGACAGGGGTGGTAGGGATTCACCCCTCCACTTT.

V and J are TRBV2 and TRBJ2-1, with 7 bases fitting TRBD1. The germline V gene encodes CDR1 SNHLY and CDR2 FYNNEI. Trimming cost V 9 bases and J 3 bases; bases outside gene matches: 8. This CDR3 contains 14 residues. CDR3 sequence (DNA): TGTGCCAGTTATCGCCGGGACAGCTACAATGAGCAGTTCTTC. Amino acid sequence: CASYRRDSYNEQFF.

This sequence joins TRBV18 and TRBJ2-5; TRBD1 might be the D (5 bases). The V and J ends lost 1 base and 5 bases respectively, with 17 bases between them. Per germline, CDR1 KGHSH and CDR2 LQKENI. The length of the CDR3 is 16 residues. The CDR3 bases are TGTGCCAGCTCACCACTCCCAGGGATAATGCGGGAGACCCAGTACTTC. The encoded protein is CASSPLPGIMRETQYF.

This chain connects TRBV6-5 to TRBJ2-7, with no clear D. This CDR3 has 13 residues. V was trimmed by 4 bases and J by 5 bases, leaving 12 bases between them. Germline values: CDR1 MNHEY, CDR2 SVGAGI. The CDR3 sequence is CASSSRVHHEQYF. For the CDR3, the DNA is TGTGCCAGCAGTTCTAGGGTCCACCACGAGCAGTACTTC.

V gene TRBV5-1 combines with J gene TRBJ2-7; the D gene is possibly TRBD1 (6 bases). CDR3 length: 14 amino acids. Trimming took off 4 bases at V and 2 bases at J, with 13 bases between the two ends. Germline V gene sequence: CDR1 SGHRS, CDR2 YFSETQ. DNA of the CDR3: TGCGCCAGCAGCCTCGAGCCAGGGGCCTACGAGCAGTACTTC. As protein: CASSLEPGAYEQYF. Looking up the rest from reference TRBV5-1 and TRBJ2-7 gives the full variable domain: KAGVTQTPRYLIKTRGQQVTLSCSPISGHRSVSWYQQTPGQGLQFLFEYFSETQRNKGNFPGRFSGRQFSNSRSEMNVSTLELGDSALYLCASSLEPGAYEQYFGPGTRLTVT.

This sequence joins TRBV6-5 and TRBJ2-7, with D maybe TRBD2 (6 bases). This CDR3 is 14 amino acids long. Germline V CDR1 and CDR2: MNHEY, SVGAGI. The ends were cut back, 1 base at V and 3 bases at J, with 10 bases in the middle. The CDR3 loop is CASSYLGLNYEQYF. CDR3 bases: TGTGCCAGCAGTTACTTGGGACTGAACTACGAGCAGTACTTC.

The rearrangement uses TRBV19 and TRBJ2-5; 12 bases are a match to TRBD2. CDR3 length: 16 residues. Germline V gene lookup returns CDR1 LNHDA and CDR2 SQIVND (reference sequence). The J segment lost 2 bases and the V segment lost 1 base, leaving 2 bases of the junction unmatched. The CDR3 region is CASSIGTSGDQETQYF. For the CDR3, the DNA is TGTGCCAGTAGTATAGGGACTAGCGGGGATCAAGAGACCCAGTACTTC.

The V call is TRBV5-1, the J call TRBJ2-2, with TRBD1 matching 8 bases. CDR1 SGHRS and CDR2 YFSETQ come from the germline V gene. CDR3 length: 18 amino acids. Trimming removed 2 bases from V and 5 bases from J; junction bases left unmatched: 14. The CDR3 loop is CASSLYAEGQGVTGELFF. The CDR3 bases are TGCGCCAGCAGCTTATACGCCGAAGGACAGGGTGTGACCGGGGAGCTGTTTTTT.